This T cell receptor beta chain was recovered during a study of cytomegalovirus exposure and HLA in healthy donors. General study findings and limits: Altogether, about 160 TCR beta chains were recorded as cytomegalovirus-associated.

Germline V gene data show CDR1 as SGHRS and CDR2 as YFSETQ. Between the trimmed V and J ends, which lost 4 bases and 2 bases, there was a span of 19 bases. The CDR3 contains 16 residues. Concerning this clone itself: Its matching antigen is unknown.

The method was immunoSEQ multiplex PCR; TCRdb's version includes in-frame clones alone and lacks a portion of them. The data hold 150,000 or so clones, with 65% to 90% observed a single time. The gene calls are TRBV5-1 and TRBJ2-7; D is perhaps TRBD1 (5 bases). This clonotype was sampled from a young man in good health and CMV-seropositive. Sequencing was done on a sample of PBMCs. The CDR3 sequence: CASSRSKVGAPYEQYF. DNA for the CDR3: TGCGCCAGCAGCAGGAGTAAGGTTGGGGCGCCCTACGAGCAGTACTTC.